This paragraph reports one TCR beta chain. The data derive from a study of blood T cell repertoires in COVID-19. Study information: Sites in the United States, Italy and Spain provided acute and convalescent COVID-19 samples. From T cells, B-cell-depleted T cells, or PBMCs came the material, which was cDNA or gDNA.

The germline V gene has CDR1 SNHLY and CDR2 FYNNEI. V trimming: 6 bases; J trimming: 9 bases; junction bases outside the gene matches: 14. There are 15 residues in the CDR3. The Seattle patients joined while their infection was active and were tracked longitudinally afterward. Study processing details: The assay estimated nucleated cells by amplifying reference gene primers. The assay was immunoSEQ multiplex PCR, and TCRdb's table has in-frame clones only and misses some. That table is the source of V, J and clone size, and D and trimming were worked out from the DNA. The data contain fewer than 600,000 clones, approximately 89% of them singletons.

This chain joins TRBV2 and TRBJ2-1, with 7 bases fitting TRBD1. Material for sequencing was peripheral blood. This clonotype was sampled from a man between 18 and 35 years old with COVID-19, enrolled during active disease. The CDR3 reads CASRENRDSEGEQFF. In DNA, the CDR3 is TGTGCCAGCAGGGAAAACCGGGACAGCGAAGGTGAGCAGTTCTTC.